Listed below are T cell receptor beta chains from one sample, sequenced in a study of radiotherapy plus CTLA-4 blockade in lung cancer. Assay used: immunoSEQ multiplex PCR; TCRdb lists only in-frame clones, some missing. The data hold some 77,000 clones, with around 87% observed a single time. The specimen comprised peripheral blood, sampled from a patient treated with radiotherapy plus ipilimumab. The receptors here all came from a human donor with non-small cell lung cancer who had a partial response to radiotherapy plus ipilimumab. CDR3s include the opening cysteine and the closing phenylalanine or tryptophan. A D gene is named only where the DNA matches it firmly. Size values are once, few and many counts, or a class for expanded clones, and some rows have none.

size: NA
V: TRBV5-8
length: 17
D: NA
J: TRBJ2-2
DNA: TGTGCCAGCAGCTTGGTATTAGGGGAAATAAACACCGGGGAGCTGTTTTTT
CDR3: CASSLVLGEINTGELFF

size: NA
V: TRBV30
length: 14
D: TRBD1
J: TRBJ1-1
DNA: TGTGCCGCCGGGACAGTCGACGCGAACACTGAAGCTTTCTTT
CDR3: CAAGTVDANTEAFF

size: once
V: TRBV9
length: 16
D: NA
J: TRBJ1-3
DNA: TGTGCCAGCAGCGTAGGGGACTCGGGAATCGGAAACACCATATATTTT
CDR3: CASSVGDSGIGNTIYF

size: NA
V: TRBV28
length: 16
D: TRBD2
J: TRBJ2-5
DNA: TGTGCCAGCAGTTTATTTCTAGCGGGAGGGCAAGAGACCCAGTACTTC
CDR3: CASSLFLAGGQETQYF

size: NA
V: TRBV7-9
length: 17
D: TRBD2
J: TRBJ2-5
DNA: TGTGCCAGCAGCGGAGGGCTAGCGGGATGGAAAAGAGAGACCCAGTACTTC
CDR3: CASSGGLAGWKRETQYF

size: NA
V: TRBV7-6
length: 17
D: TRBD2
J: TRBJ2-5
DNA: TGTGCCAGCAGCTTAGATTTCAGGGCTAGCGGGGGAGAGACCCAGTACTTC
CDR3: CASSLDFRASGGETQYF

size: NA
V: TRBV11-2
length: 14
D: NA
J: TRBJ2-6
DNA: TGTGCCAGCAGCCCCTACTCTGGGGCCAACGTCCTGACTTTC
CDR3: CASSPYSGANVLTF

size: NA
V: TRBV2
length: 13
D: NA
J: TRBJ1-2
DNA: TGTGCCAGCAGTCGCTCGGGGGTTTATGGCTACACCTTC
CDR3: CASSRSGVYGYTF

size: NA
V: TRBV4-3
length: 17
D: TRBD1
J: TRBJ2-6
DNA: TGCGCCAGCAGCCGCGGGGACAGGAGCTCTGGGGCCAACGTCCTGACTTTC
CDR3: CASSRGDRSSGANVLTF

size: NA
V: TRBV29-1
length: 14
D: NA
J: TRBJ2-3
DNA: TGCAGCGTTGAAGGGTGGGAGAGCCCAGATACGCAGTATTTT
CDR3: CSVEGWESPDTQYF

size: NA
V: TRBV7-9
length: 16
D: NA
J: TRBJ1-5
DNA: TGTGCCAGCAGCTTAGAGGGCAGGGGAAGCAATCAGCCCCAGCATTTT
CDR3: CASSLEGRGSNQPQHF

size: NA
V: TRBV7-9
length: 15
D: TRBD2
J: TRBJ2-3
DNA: TGTGCCAGCAGCTCCGGGACTAGAAGCACAGATACGCAGTATTTT
CDR3: CASSSGTRSTDTQYF

size: NA
V: TRBV4-1
length: 16
D: NA
J: TRBJ1-3
DNA: TGCGCCAGCAGCCAAGACCCGGGATCCTCTGGAAACACCATATATTTT
CDR3: CASSQDPGSSGNTIYF

size: NA
V: TRBV10-1
length: 12
D: NA
J: TRBJ2-2
DNA: TGCGCCAGCGGGAGGAACACCGGGGAGCTGTTTTTT
CDR3: CASGRNTGELFF

size: NA
V: TRBV28
length: 14
D: NA
J: TRBJ1-5
DNA: TGTGCCAGCAGTTTAGAACGGAGCAATCAGCCCCAGCATTTT
CDR3: CASSLERSNQPQHF